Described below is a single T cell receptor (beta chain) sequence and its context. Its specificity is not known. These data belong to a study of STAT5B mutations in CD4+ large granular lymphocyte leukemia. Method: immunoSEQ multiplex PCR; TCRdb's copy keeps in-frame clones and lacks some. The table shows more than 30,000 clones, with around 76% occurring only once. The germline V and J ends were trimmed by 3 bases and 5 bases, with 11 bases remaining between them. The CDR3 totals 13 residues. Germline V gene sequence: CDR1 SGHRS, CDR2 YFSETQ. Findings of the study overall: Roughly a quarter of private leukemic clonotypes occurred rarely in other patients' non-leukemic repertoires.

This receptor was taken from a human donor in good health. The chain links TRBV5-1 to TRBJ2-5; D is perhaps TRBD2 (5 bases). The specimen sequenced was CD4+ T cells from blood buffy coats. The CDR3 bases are TGCGCCAGCAGCTCAGGCAGAGGGGAGACCCAGTACTTC. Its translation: CASSSGRGETQYF.